This TCR beta chain was retrieved from a study of human versus mouse CDR3 diversity and MHC coevolution (dated by TCRdb to the late 2010s). Regarding the study in general: The immunoSEQ assay was reported to detect one in 200,000 T cells and to minimize amplification bias from multiplex PCR. Valid reads per sample ranged from roughly 5.5 x 10^6 to 1.8 x 10^7 across mouse and human samples. Human naive CD4 T cell repertoires were used as a reference for TCR selection on multiple MHC II alleles and were compared with human-TCR-locus transgenic mice carrying single MHC II. The human cohort comprised three healthy volunteer blood donors, one aged 30 to 40, one aged 40 to 50 and one aged 60 to 70 at collection. The study at large found these results: On average, humans had more CDR3 deletions and insertions than mice, indicating greater exonuclease and TdT activity. The largest TCR beta repertoire, roughly 1.5 million clonotypes, was estimated by iCHAO1 for humans, a finding likely attributable to selection by multiple MHC II molecules. Because human T cells were selected on about six MHC II alleles, repertoire diversity was not considered directly comparable between humans and mice. Among all compared groups, two of the three human donors had the lowest clonal inequality scores.

Fluorescence-activated cell sorting was used to pull naive CD4 T cells, meaning cells that were CD45RO-negative and CD62L-positive, out of the PBMCs. From each donor, about 48 ml of fresh peripheral blood was taken, and Ficoll density centrifugation was then used to isolate PBMCs. Cell sorting was carried out on a FACSAria III instrument, and a purity above 85% was achieved for all samples. The QIAGEN blood and tissue kit was used to extract genomic DNA from the sorted cells, and that DNA was then quantified on a NanoDrop 1000. Using multiplex PCR of genomic DNA, the immunoSEQ platform deep sequenced and quantified the TCR alpha and beta chains. Concerning the study's data processing: Annotation of the TCR sequences relied on IMGT gene and region definitions. Out-of-frame rearrangements were taken as a proxy for the preselection repertoire and were compared with in-frame clonotypes. The iCHAO1 estimator provided with the immunoSEQ platform was used to estimate repertoire size. Clonal inequality was measured with a Gini index on in-frame amino acid clonotypes, based on the Lorenz curve. Shared clonotypes were counted with the intersect function of the R package tcR, and similarity was scored with the Jaccard index. V, J and V-J usage frequencies went into a principal component analysis run with the R prcomp function, with no normalization applied. TCRdb obtained this table from immuneACCESS and retained in-frame rearrangements with V and J assigned. These tables miss some clones; where compared with another copy, unresolved V genes account for less than half of the shortfall, and the remainder is unexplained. The DNA gave D and trimming, while V, J and clone size come from that table. The sample table records some 60,000 clones; around 94% of these occur just once. In total, the top ten clones hold approximately 17% of the sample.

This clone has a single count. This clone's antigen is unknown. No per-base quality is available; no much larger clone lies one base away. The cysteine opens and the phenylalanine closes a CDR3 of 13 amino acids. CDR3 DNA is the only sequence kept; it has 39 bases, read in frame from the first base. CDR1 is given as MNHEY and CDR2 as SVGAGI, both from the germline V gene. V is pared back by 6 bases and J by 4 bases, with 10 bases lying between the germline termini. The sequenced material came from naive CD4+ T cells from blood. Sample cell subset or site, as interpreted from the label and publication: CD45RO-negative CD62L-positive naive CD4 T cells. The chain uses TRBV6-5 and TRBJ2-1; TRBD1 could be the D gene, as 8 bases match. This clonotype was sampled from a person between 55 and 69 years old in good health. The nucleotide sequence is TGTGCCAGCAGACAGGGGGGGTACAATGAGCAGTTCTTC. Translated, this is CASRQGGYNEQFF.